The sequence of this T cell receptor (beta chain) was determined in a study of blood T cells in healthy people across ages. Findings of the study overall: It was held that the diversity estimates obtained from one million T cells were underestimates.

Through a sample-barcoded 5' primer and a J-beta primer mix, a second PCR was run for about 6 to 12 cycles. TCRdb reprocessed the 5' RACE reads via MiXCR and lists one record per CDR3 protein. This sample yields about 1.8 million distinct CDR3 sequences, of which around half are seen a single time; 2.1% belongs to the top ten. Germline V CDR1 and CDR2: MNHEY, SVGEGT. Trimming removed 2 bases from V and 12 bases from J; junction bases left unmatched: 12. The CDR3 consists of 15 residues. About this clonotype: No antigen is known for it.

The clonotype originates from a woman aged 40-49 years in good health. This chain joins TRBV6-2 or TRBV6-3 and TRBJ2-3, with 9 bases that match TRBD2. Sequencing input: blood. The DNA for the CDR3 is TGTGCCAGCAGTTACCGGGCTAGCGGGGCCCAGCCACAGTATTTT. Translation: CASSYRASGAQPQYF.